This is a list of T cell receptor beta chains from one sample in a study of cytomegalovirus exposure and HLA in healthy donors. Clones were sequenced by immunoSEQ multiplex PCR, and TCRdb holds only the in-frame ones, with some missing. The sample records 120,000 or so clones, 72% being singletons. Material for sequencing was PBMCs. Receptor source: a man aged 25 to 40 in good health and CMV-seronegative. Both conserved end residues are part of each CDR3. D genes are given only for firm matches. The listing skips clone size in some rows; elsewhere it reads once, few, many or a size class.

V gene	J gene	clone size	D gene	CDR3 protein	CDR3 DNA
TRBV11-2	TRBJ1-1	NA	NA	CASSRTGNTEAFF	TGTGCCAGCAGCCGGACTGGGAACACTGAAGCTTTCTTT
TRBV9	TRBJ1-2	NA	NA	CASSVASLFSPYGYTF	TGTGCCAGCAGCGTAGCTTCCCTGTTTAGCCCCTATGGCTACACCTTC
TRBV4-1	TRBJ2-2	few	TRBD2	CASSQLGSRGGTGELFF	TGCGCCAGCAGCCAATTGGGCTCGCGGGGGGGCACCGGGGAGCTGTTTTTT
TRBV6-1	TRBJ1-2	NA	NA	CASSDPGVGGYTF	TGTGCCAGCAGTGATCCGGGGGTTGGGGGCTACACCTTC
TRBV5-4	TRBJ2-1	NA	TRBD1	CASSRQGGSYNEQFF	TGTGCCAGCAGTCGACAGGGGGGCTCCTACAATGAGCAGTTCTTC
TRBV6-5	TRBJ2-7	NA	TRBD2	CASSELAGGPDEQYF	TGTGCCAGCAGCGAACTAGCGGGGGGGCCGGACGAGCAGTACTTC
TRBV19	TRBJ1-1	NA	NA	CASRQGIYTEAFF	TGTGCCAGTAGGCAGGGAATCTACACTGAAGCTTTCTTT
TRBV19	TRBJ1-5	NA	NA	CASSLLGIYSNQPQHF	TGTGCCAGTAGTCTACTCGGGATCTATAGCAATCAGCCCCAGCATTTT
TRBV7-9	TRBJ2-5	NA	TRBD2	CASSLRSGLARGYQETQYF	TGTGCCAGCAGCTTACGGTCCGGACTAGCCAGGGGATACCAAGAGACCCAGTACTTC
TRBV9	TRBJ2-7	NA	NA	CASSVDAVAYEQYF	TGTGCCAGCAGCGTAGACGCGGTAGCCTACGAGCAGTACTTC